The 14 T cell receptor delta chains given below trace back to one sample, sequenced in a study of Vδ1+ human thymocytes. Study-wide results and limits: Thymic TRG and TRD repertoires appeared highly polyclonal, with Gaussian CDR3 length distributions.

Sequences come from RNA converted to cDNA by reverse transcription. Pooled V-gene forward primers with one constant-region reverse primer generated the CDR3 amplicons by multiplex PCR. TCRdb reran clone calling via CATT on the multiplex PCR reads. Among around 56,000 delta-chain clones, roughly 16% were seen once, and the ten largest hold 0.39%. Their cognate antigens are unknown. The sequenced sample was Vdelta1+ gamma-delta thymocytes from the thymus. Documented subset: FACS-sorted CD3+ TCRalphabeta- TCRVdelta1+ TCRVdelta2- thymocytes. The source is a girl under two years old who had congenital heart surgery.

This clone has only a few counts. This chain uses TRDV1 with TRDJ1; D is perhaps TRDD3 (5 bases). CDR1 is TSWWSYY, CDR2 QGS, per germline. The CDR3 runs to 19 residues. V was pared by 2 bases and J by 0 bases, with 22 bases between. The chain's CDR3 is CALGERTPKGLGYTDKLIF. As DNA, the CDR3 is TGTGCTCTTGGGGAAAGGACCCCAAAGGGATTGGGGTACACCGATAAACTCATCTTT.

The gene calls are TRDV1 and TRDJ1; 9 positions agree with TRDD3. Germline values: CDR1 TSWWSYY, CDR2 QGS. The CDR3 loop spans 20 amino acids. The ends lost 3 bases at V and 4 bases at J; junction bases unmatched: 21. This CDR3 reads CALGDARPPGGYFRVDKLIF. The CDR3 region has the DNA TGTGCTCTTGGGGACGCCCGCCCCCCCGGGGGATACTTTCGGGTCGATAAACTCATCTTT.

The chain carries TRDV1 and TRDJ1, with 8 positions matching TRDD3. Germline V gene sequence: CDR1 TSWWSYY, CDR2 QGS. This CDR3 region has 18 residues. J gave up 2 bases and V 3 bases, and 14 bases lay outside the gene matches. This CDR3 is CALGDLLGVPRGTDKLIF. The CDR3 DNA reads TGTGCTCTTGGGGACCTACTGGGGGTCCCGAGAGGGACCGATAAACTCATCTTT.

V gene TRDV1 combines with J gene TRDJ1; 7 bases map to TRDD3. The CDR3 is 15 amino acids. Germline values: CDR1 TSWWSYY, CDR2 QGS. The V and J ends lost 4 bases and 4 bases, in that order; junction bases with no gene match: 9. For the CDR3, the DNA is TGTGCTCTTGGGGCTTACTTCAGGGGATACGATAAACTCATCTTT. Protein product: CALGAYFRGYDKLIF.

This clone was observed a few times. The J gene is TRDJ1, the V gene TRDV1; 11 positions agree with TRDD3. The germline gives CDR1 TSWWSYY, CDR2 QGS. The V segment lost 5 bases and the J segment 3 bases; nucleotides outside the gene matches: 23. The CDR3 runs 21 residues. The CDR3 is CALGLGVWGIRDQVESDKLIF. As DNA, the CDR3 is TGTGCTCTTGGGTTAGGTGTTTGGGGGATACGCGACCAGGTGGAGTCCGATAAACTCATCTTT.

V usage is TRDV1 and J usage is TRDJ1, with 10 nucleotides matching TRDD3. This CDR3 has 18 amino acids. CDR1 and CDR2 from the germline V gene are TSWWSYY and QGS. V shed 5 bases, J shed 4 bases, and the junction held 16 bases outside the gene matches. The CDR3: CALGFLGDKLHSYDKLIF. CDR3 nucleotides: TGTGCTCTTGGGTTCCTGGGGGATAAGTTACACTCATACGATAAACTCATCTTT.

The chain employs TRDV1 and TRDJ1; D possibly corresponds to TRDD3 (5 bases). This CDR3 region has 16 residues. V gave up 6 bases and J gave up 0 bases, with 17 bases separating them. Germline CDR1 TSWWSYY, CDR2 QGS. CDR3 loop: CALGEPSTGDTDKLIF. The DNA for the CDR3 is TGTGCTCTTGGAGAGCCCAGTACTGGAGACACCGATAAACTCATCTTT.

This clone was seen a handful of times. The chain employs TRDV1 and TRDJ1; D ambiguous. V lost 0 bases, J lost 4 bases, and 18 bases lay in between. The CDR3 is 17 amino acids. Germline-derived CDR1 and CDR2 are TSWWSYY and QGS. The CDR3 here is CALGELGAFQPLDKLIF. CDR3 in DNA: TGTGCTCTTGGGGAACTGGGAGCGTTCCAACCCCTCGATAAACTCATCTTT.

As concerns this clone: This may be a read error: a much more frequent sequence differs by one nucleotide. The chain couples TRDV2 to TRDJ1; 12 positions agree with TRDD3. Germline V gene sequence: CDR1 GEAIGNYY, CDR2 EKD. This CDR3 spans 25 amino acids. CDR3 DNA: TGTGCCTGTGACACCGGCGGCCCCTACGAGGGGTTAGGACTGGGGGATACCCGATACACCGATAGACTCATCTTT. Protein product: CACDTGGPYEGLGLGDTRYTDRLIF.

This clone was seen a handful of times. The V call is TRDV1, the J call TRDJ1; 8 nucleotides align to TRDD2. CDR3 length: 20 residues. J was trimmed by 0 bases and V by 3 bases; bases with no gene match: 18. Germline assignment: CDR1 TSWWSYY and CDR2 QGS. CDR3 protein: CALGDHPLPTYTAYTDKLIF. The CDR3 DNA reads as TGTGCTCTTGGGGACCATCCACTTCCTACCTATACAGCGTACACCGATAAACTCATCTTT.

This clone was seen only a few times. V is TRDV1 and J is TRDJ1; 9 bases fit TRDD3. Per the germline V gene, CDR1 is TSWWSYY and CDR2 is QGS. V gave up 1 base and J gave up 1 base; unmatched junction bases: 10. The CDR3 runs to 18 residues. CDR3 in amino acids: CALGERRNWGNGTDKLIF. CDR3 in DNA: TGTGCTCTTGGGGAACGGAGGAACTGGGGGAACGGCACCGATAAACTCATCTTT.

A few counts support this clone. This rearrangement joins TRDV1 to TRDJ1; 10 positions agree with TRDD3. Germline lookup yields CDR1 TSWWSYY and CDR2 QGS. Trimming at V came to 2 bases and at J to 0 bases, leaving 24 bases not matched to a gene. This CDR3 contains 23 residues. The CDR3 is CALGEAPLILRWGIMGDTDKLIF. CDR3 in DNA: TGTGCTCTTGGGGAAGCACCGCTTATCCTACGCTGGGGGATAATGGGGGACACCGATAAACTCATCTTT.

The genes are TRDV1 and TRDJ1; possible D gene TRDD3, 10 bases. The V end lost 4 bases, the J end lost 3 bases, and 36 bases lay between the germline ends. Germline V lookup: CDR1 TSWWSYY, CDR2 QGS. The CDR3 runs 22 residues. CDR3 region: CALGVPSYNFHWGDTVSDKLIF. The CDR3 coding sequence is TGTGCTCTTGGGGTTCCTTCCTACAATTTCCACTGGGGGGATACGGTCTCCGATAAACTCATCTTT.

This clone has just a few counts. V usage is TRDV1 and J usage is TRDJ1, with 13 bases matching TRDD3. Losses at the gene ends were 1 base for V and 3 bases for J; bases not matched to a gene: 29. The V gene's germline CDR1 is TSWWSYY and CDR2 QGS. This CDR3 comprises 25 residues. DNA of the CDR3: TGTGCTCTTGGGGAACGGACGCCGTACTGGGGGATACGCGTATGGGGCCACGGGAGTGCCGATAAACTCATCTTT. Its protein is CALGERTPYWGIRVWGHGSADKLIF.